A selection of T cell receptor beta chains follows, all from one sample in a study of T cell clones after liver transplantation. Here immunoSEQ multiplex PCR was the method, and the copy in TCRdb shows in-frame clones only, minus some. The table has 20,000 to 25,000 clones, around three quarters seen once. The sample here was CD4+ T cells from blood, taken before liver transplant. The source of these receptors is a human donor who received a liver transplant. Each CDR3 is given with its conserved first and last residue. The D gene is left open where the match is weak. Rows may omit the clone size; those that give it use once, few, many or a size class.

TRBJ1-1 | TRBV5-1 | - | once | 14 | CASSLVGGNTEAFF | TGCGCCAGCAGCTTGGTGGGCGGGAACACTGAAGCTTTCTTT
TRBJ2-7 | TRBV6-1 | TRBD1 | few | 15 | CASSSPGQGAYEQYF | TGTGCCAGCAGCTCACCGGGACAGGGGGCGTACGAGCAGTACTTC
TRBJ1-3 | TRBV30 | - | - | 15 | CAWSDGQLSGNTIYF | TGTGCCTGGAGTGACGGGCAGCTCTCTGGAAACACCATATATTTT
TRBJ1-1 | TRBV5-1 | TRBD1 | few | 13 | CASSLTGDTEAFF | TGCGCCAGCAGCTTGACAGGGGACACTGAAGCTTTCTTT
TRBJ2-5 | TRBV19 | TRBD1 | - | 18 | CASSIDKSGTGYQETQYF | TGTGCCAGTAGTATAGACAAAAGCGGGACAGGGTACCAAGAGACCCAGTACTTC
TRBJ2-5 | TRBV7-6 | - | - | 13 | CASSLEAGGTQYF | TGTGCCAGCAGCTTAGAGGCAGGCGGGACCCAGTACTTC
TRBJ2-3 | TRBV5-1 | - | - | 17 | CASSTGRGGWNSDTQYF | TGCGCCAGCAGCACCGGACGAGGGGGGTGGAATTCCGATACGCAGTATTTT
TRBJ2-1 | TRBV6-5 | TRBD2 | few | 15 | CASSSLAGGKDEQFF | TGTGCCAGCAGTTCCCTAGCGGGAGGGAAGGATGAGCAGTTCTTC
TRBJ2-5 | TRBV21-1 | - | - | 12 | CASSQGVETQYF | TGTGCCAGCAGCCAGGGCGTAGAGACCCAGTACTTC
TRBJ1-4 | TRBV12-5 | - | once | 15 | CASGSSGPGNEKLFF | TGTGCTAGTGGTTCCAGCGGGCCAGGGAATGAAAAACTGTTTTTT
TRBJ2-3 | TRBV5-1 | - | - | 14 | CASSEYLAGDTQYF | TGCGCCAGCAGCGAGTACCTTGCGGGAGATACGCAGTATTTT
TRBJ1-2 | TRBV4-3 | TRBD1 | - | 14 | CASSQVIRGEGYTF | TGCGCCAGCAGCCAGGTCATCAGGGGGGAAGGCTACACCTTC
TRBJ2-1 | TRBV11-2 | - | - | 17 | CASSLFLGRSSYNEQFF | TGTGCCAGCAGCTTATTCCTAGGTCGGAGCTCCTACAATGAGCAGTTCTTC
TRBJ2-1 | TRBV5-8 | TRBD2 | - | 18 | CASSSMGLAGGSYNEQFF | TGTGCCAGCAGCTCCATGGGACTAGCGGGAGGATCCTACAATGAGCAGTTCTTC
TRBJ1-2 | TRBV7-2 | TRBD1 | - | 15 | CASSSTDRSFYGYTF | TGTGCCAGCAGCTCTACGGACAGGAGCTTCTATGGCTACACCTTC
TRBJ1-1 | TRBV19 | - | once | 11 | CASLKNTEAFF | TGTGCCAGTTTAAAGAACACTGAAGCTTTCTTT
TRBJ1-4 | TRBV29-1 | - | - | 13 | CSVAFRINEKLFF | TGCAGCGTTGCATTTCGGATTAATGAAAAACTGTTTTTT
TRBJ2-1 | TRBV2 | - | - | 13 | CASSDGGRNEQFF | TGTGCCAGCAGTGATGGGGGTCGGAATGAGCAGTTCTTC
TRBJ2-2 | TRBV11-2 | - | - | 16 | CASSPGNGGNTGELFF | TGTGCCAGCAGCCCGGGTAACGGGGGGAACACCGGGGAGCTGTTTTTT
TRBJ1-2 | TRBV18 | - | - | 13 | CASSPGPNYGYTF | TGTGCCAGCTCACCTGGCCCTAACTATGGCTACACCTTC
TRBJ1-1 | TRBV7-2 | - | - | 13 | CASSLGPFTEAFF | TGTGCCAGCAGCTTAGGACCGTTCACTGAAGCTTTCTTT
TRBJ2-7 | TRBV28 | - | - | 12 | CASSYSSYEQYF | TGTGCCAGCAGTTACAGCTCCTACGAGCAGTACTTC
TRBJ1-2 | TRBV19 | TRBD1 | - | 14 | CASSIYRQGYGYTF | TGTGCCAGTAGTATCTACCGACAGGGATATGGCTACACCTTC
TRBJ1-3 | TRBV9 | - | - | 12 | CASSGVQGSIYF | TGTGCCAGCAGCGGAGTACAGGGCTCCATATATTTT
TRBJ2-4 | TRBV29-1 | - | - | 13 | CSVEGEAKNIQYF | TGCAGCGTTGAGGGGGAAGCCAAAAACATTCAGTACTTC
TRBJ1-1 | TRBV5-1 | - | - | 13 | CASSLAGNTEAFF | TGCGCCAGCAGCTTGGCAGGGAACACTGAAGCTTTCTTT
TRBJ2-5 | TRBV7-2 | - | few | 14 | CASSLGAFGETQYF | TGTGCCAGCAGCTTAGGGGCTTTTGGGGAGACCCAGTACTTC
TRBJ1-4 | TRBV28 | TRBD1 | - | 15 | CASSFQGATNEKLFF | TGTGCCAGCAGTTTTCAGGGGGCAACTAATGAAAAACTGTTTTTT
TRBJ2-5 | TRBV7-2 | TRBD2 | - | 16 | CASSLRASGIGETQYF | TGTGCCAGCAGCTTACGGGCTAGCGGGATTGGAGAGACCCAGTACTTC
TRBJ2-1 | TRBV9 | TRBD2 | - | 15 | CASSRGLGSYNEQFF | TGTGCCAGCAGCCGGGGACTAGGATCCTACAATGAGCAGTTCTTC
TRBJ1-2 | TRBV10-3 | - | medium-sized | 12 | CAISDVKEGYTF | TGTGCCATCAGTGATGTTAAGGAGGGCTACACCTTC
TRBJ1-1 | TRBV28 | - | - | 13 | CASRLTENTEAFF | TGTGCCAGCAGGTTGACAGAGAACACTGAAGCTTTCTTT
TRBJ2-2 | TRBV2 | - | few | 16 | CASSEDSPANTGELFF | TGTGCCAGCAGTGAGGATAGCCCAGCGAACACCGGGGAGCTGTTTTTT
TRBJ2-5 | TRBV7-2 | - | - | 13 | CASGSTYGETQYF | TGTGCCAGCGGTAGTACCTATGGCGAGACCCAGTACTTC
TRBJ2-5 | TRBV9 | - | - | 16 | CASSVGSGLGGETQYF | TGTGCCAGCAGCGTAGGTAGCGGCCTGGGTGGGGAGACCCAGTACTTC
TRBJ2-2 | TRBV30 | - | - | 16 | CAWSVLGAANTGELFF | TGTGCCTGGAGTGTTTTGGGGGCTGCGAACACCGGGGAGCTGTTTTTT
TRBJ1-2 | TRBV6-1 | - | few | 15 | CASSANGGRNYGYTF | TGTGCCAGCAGTGCCAATGGAGGTCGGAACTATGGCTACACCTTC
TRBJ1-4 | TRBV6-5 | - | - | 14 | CASSYSGANEKLFF | TGTGCCAGCAGTTACTCAGGGGCTAATGAAAAACTGTTTTTT
TRBJ2-5 | TRBV7-6 | - | - | 13 | CASSLAGWETQYF | TGTGCCAGCAGCTTAGCGGGTTGGGAGACCCAGTACTTC
TRBJ2-3 | TRBV7-9 | - | few | 15 | CASSLVPGSTDTQYF | TGTGCCAGCAGCTTAGTTCCAGGGAGCACAGATACGCAGTATTTT
TRBJ1-4 | TRBV5-5 | TRBD1 | - | 14 | CASSHQGDTEKLFF | TGTGCCAGCAGTCATCAGGGGGATACTGAAAAACTGTTTTTT
TRBJ2-3 | TRBV5-8 | TRBD2 | few | 17 | CASSLGGTSGSTDTQYF | TGTGCCAGCAGCTTGGGGGGGACTAGCGGGAGCACAGATACGCAGTATTTT
TRBJ2-2 | TRBV11-2 | TRBD2 | - | 17 | CASSLAGTSGITGELFF | TGTGCCAGCAGCTTAGCGGGGACTAGCGGGATTACCGGGGAGCTGTTTTTT
TRBJ2-5 | TRBV6-6 | - | - | 15 | CASRNIQGKIKTQYF | TGTGCCAGCAGAAATATACAGGGTAAAATAAAGACCCAGTACTTC
TRBJ2-7 | TRBV23-1 | TRBD2 | - | 15 | CASSLMSSGLKEQYF | TGCGCCAGCAGTCTTATGTCTAGCGGCCTGAAGGAGCAGTACTTC
TRBJ1-4 | TRBV6-6 | TRBD1 | - | 16 | CASSHNSGQGIEKLFF | TGTGCCAGCAGCCACAACTCAGGACAGGGAATCGAAAAACTGTTTTTT
TRBJ1-6 | TRBV6-1 | - | - | 14 | CASSELKDNSPLHF | TGTGCCAGCAGTGAATTGAAGGATAATTCACCCCTCCACTTT
TRBJ1-1 | TRBV6-5 | - | - | 15 | CASKASGSGGTEAFF | TGTGCCAGCAAAGCGTCAGGGTCCGGAGGGACTGAAGCTTTCTTT
TRBJ1-2 | TRBV11-2 | - | - | 12 | CASSSEMDGYTF | TGTGCCAGCAGCTCCGAAATGGATGGCTACACCTTC
TRBJ2-1 | TRBV2 | - | - | 14 | CASSAQPGLGEQFF | TGTGCCAGCAGTGCTCAACCGGGACTCGGGGAGCAGTTCTTC
TRBJ2-3 | TRBV7-9 | - | - | 11 | CASSLVETQYF | TGTGCCAGCAGCTTAGTGGAGACGCAGTATTTT
TRBJ2-2 | TRBV5-5 | TRBD1 | - | 16 | CASSSIGTGGTGELFF | TGTGCCAGCAGCTCTATCGGGACAGGGGGGACCGGGGAGCTGTTTTTT
TRBJ1-1 | TRBV5-5 | - | - | 16 | CASSLGPTQLNTEAFF | TGTGCCAGCAGCCTCGGACCGACTCAATTGAACACTGAAGCTTTCTTT
TRBJ1-1 | TRBV7-8 | - | - | 11 | CASSATAEAFF | TGTGCCAGCAGCGCCACGGCTGAAGCTTTCTTT
TRBJ2-7 | TRBV5-4 | TRBD2 | - | 16 | CASSPGLAGGLYEQYF | TGTGCCAGCAGCCCGGGACTAGCGGGGGGCCTCTACGAGCAGTACTTC